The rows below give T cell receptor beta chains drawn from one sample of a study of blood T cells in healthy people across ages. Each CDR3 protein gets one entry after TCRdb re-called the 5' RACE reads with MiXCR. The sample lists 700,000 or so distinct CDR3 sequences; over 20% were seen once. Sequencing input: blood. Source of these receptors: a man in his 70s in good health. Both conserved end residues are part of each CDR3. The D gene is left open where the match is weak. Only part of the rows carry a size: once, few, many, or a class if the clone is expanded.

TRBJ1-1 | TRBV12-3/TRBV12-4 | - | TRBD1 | CASSTGTGNTEAFF | TGTGCCAGCAGTACCGGGACAGGGAACACTGAAGCTTTCTTT
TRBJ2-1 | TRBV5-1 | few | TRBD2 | CASSLDSGGLDEQFF | TGCGCCAGCAGCCTAGATAGCGGGGGGCTCGATGAGCAGTTCTTC
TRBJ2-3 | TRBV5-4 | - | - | CASSLSLNTDTQYF | TGTGCCAGCAGCTTGTCTCTAAACACAGATACGCAGTATTTT
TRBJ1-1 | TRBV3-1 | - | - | CASSQARRQTEAFF | TGTGCCAGCAGCCAAGCCCGCAGACAAACTGAAGCTTTCTTT
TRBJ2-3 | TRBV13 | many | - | CASSLRTRGADTQYF | TGTGCCAGCAGCCTTCGGACTAGGGGGGCAGATACGCAGTATTTT
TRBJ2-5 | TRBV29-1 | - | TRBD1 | CSDRPGGQETQYF | TGCAGCGATCGCCCAGGGGGCCAAGAGACCCAGTACTTC
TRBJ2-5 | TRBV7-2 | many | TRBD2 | CASSPGLAGGRTQYF | TGTGCCAGCAGTCCGGGACTAGCGGGAGGACGGACCCAGTACTTC
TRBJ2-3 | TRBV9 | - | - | CASSVELDTDTQYF | TGTGCCAGCAGCGTAGAGCTAGATACAGATACGCAGTATTTT
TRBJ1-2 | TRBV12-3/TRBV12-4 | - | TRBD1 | CASSLTGEYGYTF | TGTGCCAGCAGCTTGACAGGGGAGTATGGCTACACCTTC
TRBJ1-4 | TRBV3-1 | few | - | CASSPGTIATNEKLFF | TGTGCCAGCAGCCCGGGGACAATCGCAACTAATGAAAAACTGTTTTTT
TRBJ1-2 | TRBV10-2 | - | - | CASNPTSSTYDYTF | TGCGCCAGCAACCCGACAAGTTCTACCTATGACTACACCTTC
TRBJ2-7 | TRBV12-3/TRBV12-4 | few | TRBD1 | CASRPTGTHEQYF | TGTGCCAGCAGGCCGACAGGGACCCACGAGCAGTACTTC
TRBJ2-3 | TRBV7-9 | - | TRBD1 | CASKQGLAFTDTQYF | TGTGCCAGCAAACAGGGGCTAGCCTTCACAGATACACAGTATTTT
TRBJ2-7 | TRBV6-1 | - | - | CASTRNYEQYF | TGTGCCAGCACCCGGAACTACGAGCAGTACTTC
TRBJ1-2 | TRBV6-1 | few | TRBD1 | CASSGPIRDRGRGGYTF | TGTGCCAGCAGTGGTCCAATCCGGGACAGGGGGCGCGGGGGCTACACCTTC
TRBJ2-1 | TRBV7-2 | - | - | CASSLAQGFGEQFF | TGTGCCAGCAGCTTAGCGCAGGGTTTCGGTGAGCAGTTCTTC
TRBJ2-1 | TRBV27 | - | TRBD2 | CASSFGFAGGPLNEQFF | TGTGCCAGCAGTTTTGGGTTCGCGGGGGGGCCGTTGAATGAGCAGTTCTTC
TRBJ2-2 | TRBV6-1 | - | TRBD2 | CASSLRTSAIGELFF | TGTGCCAGCAGTCTCCGGACTAGCGCAATCGGGGAGCTGTTTTTT
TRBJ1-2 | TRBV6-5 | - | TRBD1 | CASSTKTGGAQGYTF | TGTGCCAGCAGTACAAAAACAGGGGGCGCTCAGGGCTACACCTTC
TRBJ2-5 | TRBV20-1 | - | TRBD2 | CSAGGLAGVETQYF | TGCAGTGCTGGGGGACTAGCGGGAGTAGAGACCCAGTACTTC
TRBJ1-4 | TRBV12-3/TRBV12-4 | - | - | CASSLSGKGATNEKLFF | TGTGCCAGCAGTTTATCAGGGAAAGGAGCAACTAATGAAAAACTGTTTTTT
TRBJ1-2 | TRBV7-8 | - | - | CASSLGGQPRYTF | TGTGCCAGCAGCTTAGGAGGACAGCCTCGGTACACCTTC
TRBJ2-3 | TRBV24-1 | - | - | CATSDSRGGSYTDTQYF | TGTGCCACCAGTGATTCCCGAGGGGGGTCTTACACAGATACGCAGTATTTT
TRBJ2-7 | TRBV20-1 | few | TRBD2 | CSASFLAAYEQYF | TGCAGTGCTAGTTTCCTAGCGGCCTACGAGCAGTACTTC